What follows are 14 T cell receptor beta chains derived from one specimen sequenced in a study of T cell repertoires in cytomegalovirus infection (dated by TCRdb to 2018 to 2020). The reads were generated on an Illumina HiSeq 1500. The public reads were reprocessed in TCRdb via fastp at Q25 and MiXCR, keeping in-frame beta chains. Each entry is one CDR3 protein sequence, shown with its most common DNA and genes. The sample has about 700,000 distinct CDR3 sequences on record, around 32% of them singletons. Clones ranked in the top ten supply roughly 18% of the sample. No cognate antigen is known for these TCRs. The treatment or condition tag for this specimen amounts to: in vitro stimulation with specific CMV peptide epitopes to enrich CMV-specific T cells. Specimen: cultured PBMCs, collected from culture after CMV antigen stimulation. The source is a human donor in good health (CMV status not recorded). Some clones in this sample may be carry-over from other donors' samples.

This clonotype was seen more than once but under ten times. The chain combines TRBV24-1 with TRBJ2-1; 13 bases match TRBD2. This CDR3 is built from 18 residues. Germline CDR1 reads KGHDR; CDR2 reads SFDVKD. V trimming: 2 bases; J trimming: 4 bases; junction bases outside the gene matches: 7. Here the CDR3 reads CATSDSKTSGGPYNEQFF. CDR3 in DNA: TGTGCCACCAGTGATTCGAAGACTAGCGGGGGGCCTTACAATGAGCAGTTCTTC.

The chain carries TRBV4-1 and TRBJ2-1, with 14 bases matching TRBD2. The CDR3 contains 18 residues. Germline lookup yields CDR1 MGHRA and CDR2 YSYEKL. Trimming took 1 base from V and 9 from J; bases not matched to a gene: 11. The CDR3 loop is CASSQGFVGTSGSGEQFF. For the CDR3, the DNA is TGCGCCAGCAGCCAAGGTTTCGTTGGGACTAGCGGGAGTGGTGAGCAGTTCTTC.

The chain employs TRBV4-1 and TRBJ2-3; 8 nucleotides align to TRBD1. The CDR3 totals 16 residues. V lost 5 bases, J lost 1 base, and 8 bases stayed unmatched. CDR1 and CDR2 from the germline V gene are MGHRA and YSYEKL. The DNA for the CDR3 is TGCGCCAGCAGCGACAGGACAGGGACGGGCACAGATACGCAGTATTTT. Residues: CASSDRTGTGTDTQYF.

This clonotype has just a few counts. V usage is TRBV4-3 and J usage is TRBJ1-2; D remains ambiguous. The CDR3 is 16 residues long. With 0 bases removed from V and 2 bases from J, the gap between germline ends came to 13 bases. Per germline, CDR1 LGHNA and CDR2 YSLEER. Here the CDR3 reads CASSQDFARENYGYTF. The CDR3 DNA sequence: TGCGCCAGCAGCCAAGATTTCGCGCGAGAGAACTATGGCTACACCTTC.

J is TRBJ1-1 and V is TRBV20-1; D is unresolved. The germline V gene encodes CDR1 DFQATT and CDR2 SNEGSKA (reference sequence). Deletions cut 6 bases from V and 0 bases from J, with 17 bases between. The CDR3 is 15 residues long. CDR3 in DNA: TGCAGTGCCCATCCCCCGCGTGCGGTGAACACTGAAGCTTTCTTT. It yields the protein CSAHPPRAVNTEAFF.

The table lists this clonotype with a few counts. The chain uses TRBV2 and TRBJ1-1; D gene unclear. V was clipped by 7 bases and J by 7 bases, with 19 bases between them. CDR3 size: 14 residues. Germline V lookup: CDR1 SNHLY, CDR2 FYNNEI. CDR3 nucleotide sequence: TGTGCCAGCATGATTGGCGGGGAAGGCGATGAAGCTTTCTTT. Its protein is CASMIGGEGDEAFF.

This clonotype has a count of ten or more. This chain joins TRBV7-2 and TRBJ1-1; D gene uncertain. Germline V CDR1 and CDR2: SGHTA, FQGNSA. This CDR3 has 14 amino acids. V was shortened by 3 bases and J by 11 bases, with 19 bases between the two germline ends. The chain's CDR3 is CASSFGQPLGRAFF. The CDR3 DNA is TGTGCCAGCAGCTTCGGTCAGCCTCTCGGTAGGGCTTTCTTT.

The chain recombines TRBV18 with TRBJ2-1; 7 positions match TRBD1. V shed 2 bases and J 6 bases; nucleotides not matched to a gene: 7. Per the germline V gene, CDR1 is KGHSH and CDR2 is LQKENI. The CDR3 length is 15 residues. This CDR3 is CASSPLRDSRNEQFF. CDR3 nucleotide sequence: TGTGCCAGCTCACCATTAAGGGACAGTCGCAATGAGCAGTTCTTC.

In this sample, this clonotype turned up a few times. The chain employs TRBV6-5 and TRBJ1-2; D might be TRBD1 (5 bases). This CDR3 contains 13 residues. CDR1 MNHEY and CDR2 SVGAGI come from the germline V gene. V was cut by 5 bases and J by 5 bases, with 12 bases left in between. The CDR3 sequence: CASSMGRLYGYTF. The CDR3 DNA reads TGTGCCAGCAGTATGGGACGGCTGTATGGCTACACCTTC.

V usage is TRBV12-3 or TRBV12-4 and J usage is TRBJ2-1; D call uncertain. The CDR3 length is 14 residues. Trimming removed 5 bases from V and 5 bases from J, with 13 bases in between. Written as DNA, the CDR3 is TGTGCCAGCAGTCCACGGTTTGGGAACAATGAGCAGTTCTTC. Translated: CASSPRFGNNEQFF.

The chain uses TRBV6-2 or TRBV6-3 and TRBJ1-2, with D unresolved. Germline CDR1 and CDR2: MNHEY and SVGEGT. The CDR3 runs to 12 residues. V shed 7 bases and J shed 2 bases, with 8 bases lying between them. CDR3: CASTARNYGYTF. The DNA of the CDR3 is TGTGCCAGCACAGCACGGAACTATGGCTACACCTTC.

The V and J genes are TRBV27 and TRBJ2-7, with 13 bases aligning to TRBD2. J lost 9 bases, V lost 5 bases, and 16 bases had no gene match. CDR3 length: 17 amino acids. The germline V gene has CDR1 MNHEY and CDR2 SMNVEV (reference sequence). CDR3 in amino acids: CASSPNTPGLAGFRQYF. The DNA for the CDR3 is TGTGCCAGCAGTCCCAATACCCCGGGACTAGCGGGGTTTCGGCAGTACTTC.

The chain couples TRBV27 to TRBJ1-2; weak D call: TRBD1 (5 bases). The V and J ends lost 5 bases and 6 bases respectively, with 13 bases between them. The V gene's germline CDR1 is MNHEY and CDR2 SMNVEV (reference sequence). The CDR3 loop spans 13 amino acids. The CDR3 protein is CASSTPGQNGYTF. The CDR3 region has the DNA TGTGCCAGCAGTACCCCGGGGCAGAATGGCTACACCTTC.

This clonotype was seen a few times. This chain uses TRBV14 with TRBJ2-5, with 8 bases lining up with TRBD2. The CDR3 consists of 16 residues. Germline V gene sequence: CDR1 SGHDN, CDR2 FVKESK. Losses at the gene ends were 0 bases for V and 5 bases for J; bases not matched to a gene: 8. Here the CDR3 DNA reads TGTGCCAGCAGCCAAGAACGGGGGGGCGCAGGGGAGACCCAGTACTTC. It is translated as CASSQERGGAGETQYF.